This T cell receptor beta chain was observed in a study of blood T cell repertoires in COVID-19 (dated by TCRdb to 2019 to 2021). About the investigation overall: The collaborator samples originated in the United States, Italy and Spain and spanned the acute and convalescent phases of COVID-19. The dataset comprised deeply sampled blood TCRbeta repertoires from subjects exposed to, actively infected with, or recovered from COVID-19. HLA class I and class II types, where available, came from metadata supplied by the sample provider rather than from assay-based typing. Sample metadata almost always included a de-identified subject ID, COVID-19 status, age in years and sex. A freely available public database, intended as a resource for researchers studying the immune response to SARS-CoV-2, is where the repertoires were released. The material from the prospective study consisted of cDNA or gDNA derived from T cells, B-cell-depleted T cells, or PBMCs. The samples were drawn from the first 160 participants of the ongoing ImmuneRACE study and from 1,254 subjects provided by 6 global collaborators. Here is what the overall study found, with its caveats: Clinical and demographic metadata were provided uncurated, with the amount varying by source and participant.

CDR1 is given as LNHDA and CDR2 as SQIVND, both from the germline V gene (reference sequence). The CDR3 goes from the cysteine to the phenylalanine over 13 residues. The sequence is cut down to CDR3 DNA, 39 bases in frame from base 1. V is clipped by 2 bases and J by 5 bases, and the sequence between their germline boundaries is 10 bases long. Whole blood was collected in K2EDTA tubes by collaborating institutions according to the institutions' own protocols. For TCRbeta analysis, collaborators shipped samples in one of three forms: frozen whole blood, isolated PBMCs, or DNA extracted from either of those sample types. The immunoSEQ Assay, a bias-controlled multiplex PCR, was used to amplify TCRbeta CDR3 regions from genomic DNA. In the authors' own workflow: The number of nucleated cells in each sample was estimated by amplification of reference gene primers within the assay. Sequence reads were collapsed and filtered to measure the absolute abundance of every unique TCRbeta CDR3 rearrangement. Productive Simpson clonality was computed per sample as the square root of Simpson's diversity index over productive rearrangements. In TCRdb, the immuneACCESS table is reduced to in-frame sequences with V and J assigned. These tables do not hold every clone; where another copy was compared, an unresolved V gene accounts for under half, and the others remain unexplained. V and J calls and clone size come straight from that table; D and trimming were deduced from the DNA. This sample comprises approximately 250,000 clones, nearly 85% of them detected only once. Over 8.5% of the sample goes to the ten largest clones.

This clone was found a few times. The antigen this receptor binds is unknown. No per-base quality is available; no much larger clone lies one base away. The specimen was peripheral blood. This receptor was taken from a human donor in a cohort sampled during active COVID-19. The sequence is built from TRBV19 and TRBJ2-7; no D gene is confidently identified. This receptor has the CDR3 CASSIQAGDEQYF. At the DNA level, the sequence is TGTGCCAGTAGTATACAGGCAGGCGACGAGCAGTACTTC. The CDR3 plus the reference TRBV19 and TRBJ2-7 genes for the other parts give the full variable domain: DGGITQSPKYLFRKEGQNVTLSCEQNLNHDAMYWYRQDPGQGLRLIYYSQIVNDFQKGDIAEGYSVSREKKESFPLTVTSAQKNPTAFYLCASSIQAGDEQYFGPGTRLTVT.